This T cell receptor (beta chain) was identified during a study of identical twins. TCRdb redid the calling of the 5' RACE reads with MiXCR, one entry per CDR3 protein. The table shows around 1.7 million distinct CDR3 sequences, with around 33% occurring only once. Comments on this clonotype: Its matching antigen is unknown.

The germline CDR1 and CDR2 sequences are SGHNT and YYREEE (reference sequence). The CDR3 contains 16 residues. Trimming at V came to 6 bases and at J to 0 bases, leaving 8 bases not matched to a gene. Whole-study results and caveats: Twin-shared out-of-frame alpha sequences showed excess low generation probability. In drawing conclusions, the study used cross-sectional statistical analysis and did not follow the same donors. Modelling approaches yielded underestimates of out-of-frame TCR alpha sharing between monozygotic twins. Out-of-frame beta sequences exhibited a weaker degree of excess twin sharing.

The source material was cord blood. The clonotype originates from a newborn girl in good health. The genes are TRBV5-4 and TRBJ2-7; 11 bases match TRBD2. CDR3 nucleotide sequence: TGTGCCAGCAAACTCACTAGCGGGGGAATCTCCTACGAGCAGTACTTC. This encodes CASKLTSGGISYEQYF.